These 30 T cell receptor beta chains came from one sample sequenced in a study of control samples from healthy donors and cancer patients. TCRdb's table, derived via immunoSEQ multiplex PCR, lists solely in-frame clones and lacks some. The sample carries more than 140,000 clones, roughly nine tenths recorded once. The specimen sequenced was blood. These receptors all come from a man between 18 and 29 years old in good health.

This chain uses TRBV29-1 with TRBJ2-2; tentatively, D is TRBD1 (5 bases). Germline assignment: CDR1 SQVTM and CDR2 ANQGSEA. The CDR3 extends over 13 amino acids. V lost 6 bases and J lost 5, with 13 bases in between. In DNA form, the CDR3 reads TGCAGCGTCCTCCGCCCAGGGACCGGGGAGCTGTTTTTT. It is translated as CSVLRPGTGELFF.

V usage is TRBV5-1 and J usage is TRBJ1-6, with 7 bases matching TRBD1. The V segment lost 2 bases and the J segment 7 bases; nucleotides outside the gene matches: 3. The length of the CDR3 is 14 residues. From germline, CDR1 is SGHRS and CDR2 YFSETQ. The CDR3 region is CASSLGQENSPLHF. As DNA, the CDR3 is TGCGCCAGCAGCTTAGGACAGGAAAATTCACCCCTCCACTTT.

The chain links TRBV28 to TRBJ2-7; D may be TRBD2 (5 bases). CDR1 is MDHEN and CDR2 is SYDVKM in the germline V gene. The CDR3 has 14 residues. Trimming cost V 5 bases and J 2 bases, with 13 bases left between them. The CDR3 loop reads CASSPPSGTYEQYF. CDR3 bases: TGTGCCAGCAGTCCTCCAAGCGGAACCTACGAGCAGTACTTC.

The CDR3 sequence: CASSSTDFPTDTQYF. Here the CDR3 DNA reads TGTGCCAGCAGCTCAACAGATTTTCCCACAGATACGCAGTATTTT. This chain uses TRBV7-6 with TRBJ2-3; D gene ambiguous. CDR3 length equals 15 residues. The V end was cut by 4 bases, the J end by 2 bases, with 13 bases between. Germline-derived CDR1 and CDR2 are SGHVS and FNYEAQ.

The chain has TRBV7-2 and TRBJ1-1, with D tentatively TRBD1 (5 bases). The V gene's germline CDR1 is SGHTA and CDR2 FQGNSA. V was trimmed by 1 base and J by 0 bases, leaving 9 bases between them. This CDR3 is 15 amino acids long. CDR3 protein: CASSLVKGLNTEAFF. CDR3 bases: TGTGCCAGCAGCTTAGTGAAGGGGCTGAACACTGAAGCTTTCTTT.

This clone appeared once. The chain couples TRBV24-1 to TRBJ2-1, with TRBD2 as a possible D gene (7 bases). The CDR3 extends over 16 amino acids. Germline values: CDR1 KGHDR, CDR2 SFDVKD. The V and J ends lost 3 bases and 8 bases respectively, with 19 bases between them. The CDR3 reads CATSDPGGRGLDEQFF. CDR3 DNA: TGTGCCACCAGTGATCCCGGGGGGCGGGGGCTCGATGAGCAGTTCTTC.

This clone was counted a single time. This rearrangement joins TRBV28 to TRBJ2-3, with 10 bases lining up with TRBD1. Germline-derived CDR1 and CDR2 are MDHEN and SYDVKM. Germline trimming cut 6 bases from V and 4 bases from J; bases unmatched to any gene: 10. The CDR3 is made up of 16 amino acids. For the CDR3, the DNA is TGTGCCAGCAGCACAACCGGGACAGGGGTATCAGATACGCAGTATTTT. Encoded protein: CASSTTGTGVSDTQYF.

This CDR3 is CASSTCPGDSRNQPQHF. CDR3 DNA sequence: TGTGCCAGCAGCACGTGCCCTGGGGACAGCCGCAATCAGCCCCAGCATTTT. The chain couples TRBV21-1 to TRBJ1-5; the D segment call TRBD1 is taken from the table without a DNA check. TRBV21-1 is described as a pseudogene. The CDR3 totals 17 residues.

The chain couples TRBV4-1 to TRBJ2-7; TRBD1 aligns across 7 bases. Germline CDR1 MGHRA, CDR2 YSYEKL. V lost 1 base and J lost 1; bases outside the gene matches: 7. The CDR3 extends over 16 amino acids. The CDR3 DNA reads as TGCGCCAGCAGCCAAGTCCCCAGGGGGAAATCCTACGAGCAGTACTTC. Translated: CASSQVPRGKSYEQYF.

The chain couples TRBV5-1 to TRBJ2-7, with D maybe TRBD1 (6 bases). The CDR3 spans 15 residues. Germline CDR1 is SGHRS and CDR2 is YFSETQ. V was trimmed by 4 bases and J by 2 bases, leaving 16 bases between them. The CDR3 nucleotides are TGCGCCAGCAGCCCTCTTCGGGACATAGCCTACGAGCAGTACTTC. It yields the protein CASSPLRDIAYEQYF.

The DNA of the CDR3 is TGCGCCAGCAGCCTACAGGTTAATGAAAAACTGTTTTTT. This translates into CASSLQVNEKLFF. V usage is TRBV4-1 and J usage is TRBJ1-4; TRBD1 is a possible D gene (5 bases). Germline V gene sequence: CDR1 MGHRA, CDR2 YSYEKL. V was pared by 4 bases and J by 4 bases, with 7 bases between. The CDR3 is 13 residues long.

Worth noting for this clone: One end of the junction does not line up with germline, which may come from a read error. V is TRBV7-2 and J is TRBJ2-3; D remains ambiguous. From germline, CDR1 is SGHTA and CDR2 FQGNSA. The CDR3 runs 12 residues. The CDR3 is CASSLAGSLPHF. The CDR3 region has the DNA TGTGCCAGCAGCTTAGCGGGGTCTCTCCCACATTTT.

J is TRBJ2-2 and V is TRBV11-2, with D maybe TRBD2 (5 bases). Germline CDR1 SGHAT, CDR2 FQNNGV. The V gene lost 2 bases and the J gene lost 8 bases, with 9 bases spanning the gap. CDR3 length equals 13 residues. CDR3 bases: TGTGCCAGCAGCTTATGGGAGACAGGGGAGCTGTTTTTT. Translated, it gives CASSLWETGELFF.

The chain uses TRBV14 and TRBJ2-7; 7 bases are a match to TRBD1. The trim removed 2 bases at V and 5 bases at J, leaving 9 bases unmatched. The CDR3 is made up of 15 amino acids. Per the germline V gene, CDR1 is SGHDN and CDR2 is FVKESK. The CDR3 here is CASSQTDRRINEQYF. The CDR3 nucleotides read TGTGCCAGCAGCCAAACGGACAGGAGAATCAACGAGCAGTACTTC.

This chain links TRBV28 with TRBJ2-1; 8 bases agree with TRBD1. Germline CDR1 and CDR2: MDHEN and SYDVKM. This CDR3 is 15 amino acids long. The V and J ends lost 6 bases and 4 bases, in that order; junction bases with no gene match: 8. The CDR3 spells CASSQTGVAYNEQFF. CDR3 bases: TGTGCCAGCAGCCAGACAGGGGTTGCGTACAATGAGCAGTTCTTC.

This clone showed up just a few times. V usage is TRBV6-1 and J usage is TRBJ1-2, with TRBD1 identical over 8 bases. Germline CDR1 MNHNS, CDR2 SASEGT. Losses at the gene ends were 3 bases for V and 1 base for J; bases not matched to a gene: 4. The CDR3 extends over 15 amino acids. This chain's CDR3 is CASSDRGQVNYGYTF. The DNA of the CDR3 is TGTGCCAGCAGTGATCGGGGACAGGTTAACTATGGCTACACCTTC.

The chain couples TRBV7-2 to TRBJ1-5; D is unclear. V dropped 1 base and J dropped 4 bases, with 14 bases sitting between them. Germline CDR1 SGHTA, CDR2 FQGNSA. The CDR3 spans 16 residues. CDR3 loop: CASSLGSVALNQPQHF. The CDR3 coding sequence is TGTGCCAGCAGCTTAGGATCGGTTGCTCTGAATCAGCCCCAGCATTTT.

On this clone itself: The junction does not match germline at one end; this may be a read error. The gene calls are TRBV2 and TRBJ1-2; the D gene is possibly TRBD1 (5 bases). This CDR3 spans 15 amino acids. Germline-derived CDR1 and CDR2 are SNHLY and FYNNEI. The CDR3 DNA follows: TGTGCCAGCAGCGAAGACAGCGAAGGGAGCTATGGCTACACCTTC. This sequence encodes CASSEDSEGSYGYTF.

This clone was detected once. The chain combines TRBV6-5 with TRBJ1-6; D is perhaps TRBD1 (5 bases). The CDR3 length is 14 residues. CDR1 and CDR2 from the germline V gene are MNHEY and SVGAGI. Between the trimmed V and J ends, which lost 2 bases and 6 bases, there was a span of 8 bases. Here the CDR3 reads CASSYGDSNSPLHF. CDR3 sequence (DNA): TGTGCCAGCAGTTACGGAGACAGTAATTCACCCCTCCACTTT.

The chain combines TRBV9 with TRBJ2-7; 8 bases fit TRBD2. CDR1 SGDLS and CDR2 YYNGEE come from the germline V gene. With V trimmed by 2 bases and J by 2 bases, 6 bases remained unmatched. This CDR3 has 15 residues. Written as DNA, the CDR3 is TGTGCCAGCAGCGTGGAATCGGGGGGGCCCTACGAGCAGTACTTC. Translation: CASSVESGGPYEQYF. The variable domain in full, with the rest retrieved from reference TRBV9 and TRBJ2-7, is DSGVTQTPKHLITATGQRVTLRCSPRSGDLSVYWYQQSLDQGLQFLIQYYNGEERAKGNILERFSAQQFPDLHSELNLSSLELGDSALYFCASSVESGGPYEQYFGPGTRLTVT.

The CDR3 sequence is CASSERFGQTTDTQYF. CDR3 in DNA: TGTGCCAGCAGTGAACGGTTTGGACAGACCACAGATACGCAGTATTTT. This rearrangement joins TRBV25-1 to TRBJ2-3; D is perhaps TRBD1 (6 bases). CDR1 and CDR2 from the germline V gene are MGHDK and SYGVNS. V was shortened by 2 bases and J by 2 bases, with 14 bases between the two germline ends. The CDR3 has 16 residues.

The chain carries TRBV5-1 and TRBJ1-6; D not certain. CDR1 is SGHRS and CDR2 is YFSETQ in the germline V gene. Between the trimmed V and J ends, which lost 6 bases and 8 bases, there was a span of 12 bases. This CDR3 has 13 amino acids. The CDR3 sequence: CASNLAGDSPLHF. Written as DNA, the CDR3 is TGCGCCAGCAATCTGGCGGGTGATTCACCCCTCCACTTT.

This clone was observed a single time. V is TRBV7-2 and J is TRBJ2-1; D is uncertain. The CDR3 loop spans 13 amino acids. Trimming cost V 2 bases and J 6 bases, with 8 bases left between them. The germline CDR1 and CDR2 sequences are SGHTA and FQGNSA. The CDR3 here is CASSLNLFNEQFF. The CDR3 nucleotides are TGTGCCAGCAGCTTAAATTTGTTCAATGAGCAGTTCTTC.

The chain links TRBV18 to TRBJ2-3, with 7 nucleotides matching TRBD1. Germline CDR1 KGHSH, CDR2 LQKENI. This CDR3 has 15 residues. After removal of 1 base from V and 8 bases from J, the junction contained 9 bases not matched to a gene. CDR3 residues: CASSPLTGTQGTQYF. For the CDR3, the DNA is TGTGCCAGCTCACCACTGACAGGGACCCAGGGTACGCAGTATTTT. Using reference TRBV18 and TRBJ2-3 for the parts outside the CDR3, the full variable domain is NAGVMQNPRHLVRRRGQEARLRCSPMKGHSHVYWYRQLPEEGLKFMVYLQKENIIDESGMPKERFSAEFPKEGPSILRIQQVVRGDSAAYFCASSPLTGTQGTQYFGPGTRLTVL.

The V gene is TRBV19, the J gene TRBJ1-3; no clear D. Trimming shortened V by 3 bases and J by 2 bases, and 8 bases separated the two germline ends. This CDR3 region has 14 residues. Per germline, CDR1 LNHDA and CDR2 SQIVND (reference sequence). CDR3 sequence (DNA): TGTGCCAGTAGTATGACTTCCGCTGGAAACACCATATATTTT. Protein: CASSMTSAGNTIYF.

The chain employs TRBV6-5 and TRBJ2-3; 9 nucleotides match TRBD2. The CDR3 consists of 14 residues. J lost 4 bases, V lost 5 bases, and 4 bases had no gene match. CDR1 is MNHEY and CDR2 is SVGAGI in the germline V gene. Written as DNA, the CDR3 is TGTGCCAGCAGTCCGGGACTAGCATCAGATACGCAGTATTTT. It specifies CASSPGLASDTQYF.

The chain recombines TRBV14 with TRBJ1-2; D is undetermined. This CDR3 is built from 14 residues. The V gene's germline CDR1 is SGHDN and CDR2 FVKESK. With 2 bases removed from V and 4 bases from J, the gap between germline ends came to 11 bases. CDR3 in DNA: TGTGCCAGCAGCCAAACCGGGGTTCCCTATGGCTACACCTTC. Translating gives CASSQTGVPYGYTF.

The CDR3 bases are TGTGCCAGCAGTTTCCGACAAGATGAGACCCCGGCTGAAGCTTTCTTT. Translation gives CASSFRQDETPAEAFF. The V call is TRBV28, the J call TRBJ1-1; no firm D call. CDR3 length equals 16 residues. V lost 3 bases and J 6 bases, leaving 20 bases between the germline ends. CDR1 and CDR2 (germline): MDHEN, SYDVKM.

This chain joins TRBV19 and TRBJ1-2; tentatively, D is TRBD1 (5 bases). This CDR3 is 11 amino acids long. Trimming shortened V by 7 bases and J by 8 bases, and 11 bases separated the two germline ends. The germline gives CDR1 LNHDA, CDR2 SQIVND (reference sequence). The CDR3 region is CASTRDRGYTF. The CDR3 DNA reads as TGTGCCAGTACCAGGGACCGAGGCTACACCTTC.

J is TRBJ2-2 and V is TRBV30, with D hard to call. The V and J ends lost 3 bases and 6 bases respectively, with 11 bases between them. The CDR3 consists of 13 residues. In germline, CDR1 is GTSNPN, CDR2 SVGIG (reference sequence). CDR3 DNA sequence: TGTGCCTGGAGCAAGAACAGCGCCGGGGAGCTGTTTTTT. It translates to CAWSKNSAGELFF.